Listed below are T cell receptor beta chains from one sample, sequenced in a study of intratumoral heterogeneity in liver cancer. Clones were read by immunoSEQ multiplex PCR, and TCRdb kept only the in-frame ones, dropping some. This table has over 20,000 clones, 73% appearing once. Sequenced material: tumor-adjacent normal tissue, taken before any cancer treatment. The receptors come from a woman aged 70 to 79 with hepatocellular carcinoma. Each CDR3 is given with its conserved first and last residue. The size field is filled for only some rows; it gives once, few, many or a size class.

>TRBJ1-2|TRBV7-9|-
CASSQQGAVGYTF
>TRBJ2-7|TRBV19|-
CASSIAQDRSHEQYF
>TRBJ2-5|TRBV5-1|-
CASSTGTGWGGETQYF
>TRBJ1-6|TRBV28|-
CASSLPGRFSPLHF
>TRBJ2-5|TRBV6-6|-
CASSPRGTSGRGETQYF
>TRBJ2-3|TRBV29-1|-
CSVGLGQSTDTQYF
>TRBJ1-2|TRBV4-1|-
CASSQDTVAGANYGYTF
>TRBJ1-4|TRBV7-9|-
CASSRAGGTANEKLFF
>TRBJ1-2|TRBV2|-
CASSVQAAYGYTF
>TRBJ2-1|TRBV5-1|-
CASSLVIGPSSYNEQFF
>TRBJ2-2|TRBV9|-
CASRPFSSGTGELFF
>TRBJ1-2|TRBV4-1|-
CASSQDPGAGGYGYTF
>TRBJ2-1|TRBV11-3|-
CASSLGTSGGYNEQFF
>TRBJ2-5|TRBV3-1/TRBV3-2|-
CASSQGPGTQYF
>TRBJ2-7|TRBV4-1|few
CASSQAASDRAYEQYF
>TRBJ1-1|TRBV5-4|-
CASSYWGGSEAFF
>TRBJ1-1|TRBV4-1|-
CASRQGLNTEAFF
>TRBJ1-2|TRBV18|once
CASSPKGGSTGYTF
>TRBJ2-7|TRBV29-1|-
CSAGRDTDEQYF
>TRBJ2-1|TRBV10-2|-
CASTTGYSYNEQFF
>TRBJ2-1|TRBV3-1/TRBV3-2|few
CASRLAGGGKDEQFF
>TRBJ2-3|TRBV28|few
CATTDADTQYF
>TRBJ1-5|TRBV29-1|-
CSTCSLGAGLRETSNQPQHF
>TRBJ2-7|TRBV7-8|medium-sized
CASSRDATYEQYF
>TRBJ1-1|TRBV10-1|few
CASSSGVGEAFF
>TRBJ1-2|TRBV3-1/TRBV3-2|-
CASSQRGGSDYGYTF
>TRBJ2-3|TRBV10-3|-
CAISESFQGSTDTQYF
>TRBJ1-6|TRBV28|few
CASSLGGVGLAPLHF
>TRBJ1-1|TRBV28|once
CASSFYGSEAFF
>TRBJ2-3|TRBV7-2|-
CASSARTGLDTQYF
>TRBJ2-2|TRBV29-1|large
CSVVGPTGELFF
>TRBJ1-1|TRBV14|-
CASSPLQTDPATEAFF
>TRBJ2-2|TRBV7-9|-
CASSPELAGGGELFF
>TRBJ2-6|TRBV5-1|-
CASSLSGALGANVLTF
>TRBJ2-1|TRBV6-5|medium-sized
CAIQLSRFDEQFF
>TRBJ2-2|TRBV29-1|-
CSVEGQGAAGELFF
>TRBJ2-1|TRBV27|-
CASSFASGVYNEQFF
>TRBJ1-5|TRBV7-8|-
CASSSAGTAFGRPQHF
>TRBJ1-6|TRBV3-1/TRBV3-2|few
CASSQGTFLRGTDSPLHF
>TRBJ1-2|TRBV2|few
CASTYSGYGYTF
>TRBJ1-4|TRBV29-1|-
CSVDQGGDEKLFF
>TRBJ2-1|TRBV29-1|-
CSVGGTSGYNEQFF
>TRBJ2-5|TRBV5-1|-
CASSLGLGQETQYF
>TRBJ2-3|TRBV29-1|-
CSGLVTDTQYF
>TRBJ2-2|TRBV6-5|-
CASSYLTPGATGELFF
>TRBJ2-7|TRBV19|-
CASSIIRTGGAYEQYF
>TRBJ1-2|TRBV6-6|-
CASSRAKTGTAAGYGYTF
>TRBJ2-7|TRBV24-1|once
CATSDSQTATYEQYF
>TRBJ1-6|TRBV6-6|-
CASSTGTMNSPLHF
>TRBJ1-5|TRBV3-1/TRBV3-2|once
CASSQTLDRGFDQPQHF
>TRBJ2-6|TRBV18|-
CASSPSRGAAEASGANVLTF
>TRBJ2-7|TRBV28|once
CASSREYEQYF
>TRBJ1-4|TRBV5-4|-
CASSRQGSSEKLFF